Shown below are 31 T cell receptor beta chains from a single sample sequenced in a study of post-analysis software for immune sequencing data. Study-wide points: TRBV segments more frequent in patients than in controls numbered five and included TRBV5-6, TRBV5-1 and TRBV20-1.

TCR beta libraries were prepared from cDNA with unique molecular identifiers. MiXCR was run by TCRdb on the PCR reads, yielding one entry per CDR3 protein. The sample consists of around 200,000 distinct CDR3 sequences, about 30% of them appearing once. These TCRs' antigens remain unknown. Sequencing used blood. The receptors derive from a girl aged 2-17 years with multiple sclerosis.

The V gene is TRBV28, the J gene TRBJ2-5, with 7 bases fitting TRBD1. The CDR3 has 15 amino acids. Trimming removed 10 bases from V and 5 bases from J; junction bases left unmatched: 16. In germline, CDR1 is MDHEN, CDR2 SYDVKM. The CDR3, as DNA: TGTGCCACCACTAAACAAGACAGGGCTGGGGAGACCCAGTACTTC. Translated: CATTKQDRAGETQYF.

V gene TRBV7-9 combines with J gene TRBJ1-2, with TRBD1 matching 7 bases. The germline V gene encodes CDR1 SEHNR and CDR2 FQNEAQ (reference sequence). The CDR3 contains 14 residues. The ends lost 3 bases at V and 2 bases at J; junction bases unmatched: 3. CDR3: CASSFVTGNYGYTF. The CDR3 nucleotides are TGTGCCAGCAGCTTCGTGACAGGGAACTATGGCTACACCTTC.

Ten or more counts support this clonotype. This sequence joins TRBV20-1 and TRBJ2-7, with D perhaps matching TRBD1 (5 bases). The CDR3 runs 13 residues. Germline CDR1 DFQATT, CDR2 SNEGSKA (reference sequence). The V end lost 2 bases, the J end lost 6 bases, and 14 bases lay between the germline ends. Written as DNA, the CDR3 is TGCAGTGCTAGATATCGTCAGGGTCCCGAGCAGTACTTC. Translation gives CSARYRQGPEQYF.

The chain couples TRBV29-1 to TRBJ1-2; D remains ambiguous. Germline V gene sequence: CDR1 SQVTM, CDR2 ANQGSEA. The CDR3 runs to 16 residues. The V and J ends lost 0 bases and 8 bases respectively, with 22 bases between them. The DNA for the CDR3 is TGCAGCGTTGAAGATCAGAAAGGAAGGCCCGGGCCGGGCTACACCTTC. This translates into CSVEDQKGRPGPGYTF.

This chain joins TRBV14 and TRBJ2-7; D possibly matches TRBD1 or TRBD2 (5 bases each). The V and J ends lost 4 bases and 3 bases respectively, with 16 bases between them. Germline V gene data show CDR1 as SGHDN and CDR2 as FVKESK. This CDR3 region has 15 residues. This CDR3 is CASSPLTGARYEQYF. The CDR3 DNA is TGTGCCAGCAGCCCCCTTACCGGGGCCCGCTACGAGCAGTACTTC.

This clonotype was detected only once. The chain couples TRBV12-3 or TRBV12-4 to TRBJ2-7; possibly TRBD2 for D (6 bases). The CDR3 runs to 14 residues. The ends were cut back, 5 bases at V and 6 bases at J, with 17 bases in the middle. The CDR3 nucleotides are TGTGCCAGCAGTCCAGAGGCGGGGTCCCGCGAGCAGTACTTC. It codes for CASSPEAGSREQYF.

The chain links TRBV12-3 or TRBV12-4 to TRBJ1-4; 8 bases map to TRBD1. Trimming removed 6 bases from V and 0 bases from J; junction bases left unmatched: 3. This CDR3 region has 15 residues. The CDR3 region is CASRRDRSTNEKLFF. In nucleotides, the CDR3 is TGTGCCAGCAGGCGGGACAGGTCAACTAATGAAAAACTGTTTTTT.

The CDR3 protein is CSARAGTGSYEQYF. The CDR3 nucleotides read TGCAGTGCTAGAGCCGGGACAGGGAGTTACGAGCAGTACTTC. This chain uses TRBV20-1 with TRBJ2-7, with 9 bases that match TRBD1. In germline, CDR1 is DFQATT, CDR2 SNEGSKA (reference sequence). The V gene end was trimmed by 1 base and the J gene end by 4 bases; junction bases not matched to a gene: 5. The CDR3 consists of 14 residues.

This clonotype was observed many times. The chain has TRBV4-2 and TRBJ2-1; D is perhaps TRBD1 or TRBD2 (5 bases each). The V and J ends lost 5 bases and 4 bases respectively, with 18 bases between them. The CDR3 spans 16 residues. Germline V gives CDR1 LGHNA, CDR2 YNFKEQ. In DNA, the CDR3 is TGTGCCAGCAGCTTTCGGGACCGGGCGGAATACAATGAGCAGTTCTTC. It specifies CASSFRDRAEYNEQFF.

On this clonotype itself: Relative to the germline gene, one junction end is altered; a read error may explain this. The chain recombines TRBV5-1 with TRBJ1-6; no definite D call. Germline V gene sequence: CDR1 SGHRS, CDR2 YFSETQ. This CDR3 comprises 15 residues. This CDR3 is CASSPGRIYNSPRHF. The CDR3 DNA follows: TGCGCCAGCAGCCCGGGCAGAATCTATAATTCACCCCGCCACTTT.

The chain's CDR3 is CASSLGGHNQPQHF. CDR3 bases: TGTGCCAGCAGTTTAGGGGGTCACAATCAGCCCCAGCATTTT. The chain employs TRBV3-1 and TRBJ1-5; maybe TRBD1 (6 bases). Between the trimmed V and J ends, which lost 6 bases and 3 bases, there was a span of 12 bases. Germline V gives CDR1 LGHDT, CDR2 YNNKEL (reference sequence). The CDR3 extends over 14 amino acids.

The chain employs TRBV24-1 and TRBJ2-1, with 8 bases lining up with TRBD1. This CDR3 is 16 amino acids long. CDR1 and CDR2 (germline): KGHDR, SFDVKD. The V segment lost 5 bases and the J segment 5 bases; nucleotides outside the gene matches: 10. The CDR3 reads CATSANPGQADNEQFF. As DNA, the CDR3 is TGTGCCACCAGTGCCAACCCGGGACAGGCCGACAATGAGCAGTTCTTC.

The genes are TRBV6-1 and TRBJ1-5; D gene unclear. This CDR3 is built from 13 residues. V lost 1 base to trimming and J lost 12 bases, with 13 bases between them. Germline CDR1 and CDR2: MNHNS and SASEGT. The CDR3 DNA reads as TGTGCCAGCAGTGAAGGACCCCGTAGGGTCCAGCATTTT. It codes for CASSEGPRRVQHF.

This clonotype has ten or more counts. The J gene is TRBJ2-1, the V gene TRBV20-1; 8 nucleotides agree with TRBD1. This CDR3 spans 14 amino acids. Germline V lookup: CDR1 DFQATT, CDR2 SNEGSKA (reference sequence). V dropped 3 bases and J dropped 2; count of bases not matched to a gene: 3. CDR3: CSASQGAPYNEQFF. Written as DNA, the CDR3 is TGCAGTGCTAGCCAGGGGGCCCCCTACAATGAGCAGTTCTTC.

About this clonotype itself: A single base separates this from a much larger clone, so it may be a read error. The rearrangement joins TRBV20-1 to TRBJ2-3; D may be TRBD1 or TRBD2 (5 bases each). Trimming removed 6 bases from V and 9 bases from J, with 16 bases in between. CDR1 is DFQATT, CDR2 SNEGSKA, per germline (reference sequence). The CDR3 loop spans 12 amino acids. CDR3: CSAKSGPSTQYF. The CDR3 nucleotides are TGCAGTGCGAAGTCGGGACCGTCGACGCAGTATTTT.

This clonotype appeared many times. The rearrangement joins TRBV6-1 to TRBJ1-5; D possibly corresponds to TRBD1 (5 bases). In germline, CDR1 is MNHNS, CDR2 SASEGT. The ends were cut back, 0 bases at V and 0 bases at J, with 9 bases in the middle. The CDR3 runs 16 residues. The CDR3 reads CASSEAQGYSNQPQHF. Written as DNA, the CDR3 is TGTGCCAGCAGTGAAGCTCAGGGTTATAGCAATCAGCCCCAGCATTTT.

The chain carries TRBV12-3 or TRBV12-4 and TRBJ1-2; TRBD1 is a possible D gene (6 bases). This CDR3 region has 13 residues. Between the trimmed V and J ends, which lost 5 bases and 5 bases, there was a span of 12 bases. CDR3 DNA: TGTGCCAGCAGTACTACAGGGATTTATGGCTACACCTTC. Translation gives CASSTTGIYGYTF.

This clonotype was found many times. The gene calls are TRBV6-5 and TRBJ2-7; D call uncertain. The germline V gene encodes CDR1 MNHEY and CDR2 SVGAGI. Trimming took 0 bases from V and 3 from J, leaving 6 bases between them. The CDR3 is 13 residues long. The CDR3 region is CASSYSENYEQYF. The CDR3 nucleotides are TGTGCCAGCAGTTACTCAGAAAACTACGAGCAGTACTTC.

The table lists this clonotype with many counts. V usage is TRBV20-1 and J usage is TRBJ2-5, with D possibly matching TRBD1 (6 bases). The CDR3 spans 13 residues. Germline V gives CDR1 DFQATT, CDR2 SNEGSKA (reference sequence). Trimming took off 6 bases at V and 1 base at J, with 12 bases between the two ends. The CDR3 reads CSARGSAQETQYF. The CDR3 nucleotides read TGCAGTGCCAGGGGTTCCGCCCAAGAGACCCAGTACTTC.

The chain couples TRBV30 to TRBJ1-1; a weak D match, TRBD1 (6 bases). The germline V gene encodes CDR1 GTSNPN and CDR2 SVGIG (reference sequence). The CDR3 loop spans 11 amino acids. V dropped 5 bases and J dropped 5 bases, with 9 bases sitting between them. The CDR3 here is CAWGTGTEAFF. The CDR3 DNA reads TGTGCCTGGGGAACAGGGACTGAAGCTTTCTTT.

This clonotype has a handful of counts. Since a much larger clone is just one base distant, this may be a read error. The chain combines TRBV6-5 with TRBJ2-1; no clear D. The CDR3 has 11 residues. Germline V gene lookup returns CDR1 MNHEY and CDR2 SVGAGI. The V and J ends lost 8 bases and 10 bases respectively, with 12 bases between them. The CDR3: CASRVGYEQFF. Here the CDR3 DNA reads TGTGCCAGCCGCGTCGGCTACGAGCAGTTCTTC.

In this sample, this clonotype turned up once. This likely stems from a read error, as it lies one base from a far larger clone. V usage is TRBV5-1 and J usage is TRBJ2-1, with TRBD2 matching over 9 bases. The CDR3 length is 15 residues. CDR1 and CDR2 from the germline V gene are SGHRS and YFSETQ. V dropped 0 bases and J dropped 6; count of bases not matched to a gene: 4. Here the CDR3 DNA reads TGCGCCAGCAGCTTGGGCCTAGCGGGGTGCAATGAGCAGTTCTTC. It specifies CASSLGLAGCNEQFF.

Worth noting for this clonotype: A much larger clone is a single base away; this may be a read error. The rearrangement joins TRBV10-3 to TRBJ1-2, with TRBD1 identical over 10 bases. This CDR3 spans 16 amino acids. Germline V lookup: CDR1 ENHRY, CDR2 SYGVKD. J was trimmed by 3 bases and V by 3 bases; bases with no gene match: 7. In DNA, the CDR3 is TGTGCCATCAGTGACCCTGGGACAGGGGAGGACTATGGCTACACCTTC. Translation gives CAISDPGTGEDYGYTF.

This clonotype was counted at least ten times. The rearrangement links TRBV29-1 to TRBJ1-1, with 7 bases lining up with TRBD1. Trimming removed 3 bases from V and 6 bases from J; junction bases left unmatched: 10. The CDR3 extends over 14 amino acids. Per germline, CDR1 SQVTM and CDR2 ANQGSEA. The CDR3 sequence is CSVEGQGVMAEAFF. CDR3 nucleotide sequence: TGCAGCGTTGAGGGCCAGGGGGTGATGGCTGAAGCTTTCTTT.

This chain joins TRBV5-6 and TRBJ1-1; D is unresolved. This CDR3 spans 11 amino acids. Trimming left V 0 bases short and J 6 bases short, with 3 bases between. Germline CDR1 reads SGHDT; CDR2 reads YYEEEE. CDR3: CASSLEAEAFF. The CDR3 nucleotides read TGTGCCAGCAGCTTGGAGGCTGAAGCTTTCTTT. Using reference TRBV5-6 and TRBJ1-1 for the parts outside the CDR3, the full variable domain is DAGVTQSPTHLIKTRGQQVTLRCSPKSGHDTVSWYQQALGQGPQFIFQYYEEEERQRGNFPDRFSGHQFPNYSSELNVNALLLGDSALYLCASSLEAEAFFGQGTRLTVV.

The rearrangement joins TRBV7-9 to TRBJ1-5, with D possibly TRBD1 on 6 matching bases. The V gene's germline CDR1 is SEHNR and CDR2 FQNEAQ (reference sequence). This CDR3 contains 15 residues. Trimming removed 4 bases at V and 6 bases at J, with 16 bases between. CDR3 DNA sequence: TGTGCCAGCAGCTCAACGGGAGGGGGAGGTCAGCCCCAGCATTTT. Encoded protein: CASSSTGGGGQPQHF. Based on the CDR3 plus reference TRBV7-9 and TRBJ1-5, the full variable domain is DTGVSQNPRHKITKRGQNVTFRCDPISEHNRLYWYRQTLGQGPEFLTYFQNEAQLEKSRLLSDRFSAERPKGSFSTLEIQRTEQGDSAMYLCASSSTGGGGQPQHFGDGTRLSIL.

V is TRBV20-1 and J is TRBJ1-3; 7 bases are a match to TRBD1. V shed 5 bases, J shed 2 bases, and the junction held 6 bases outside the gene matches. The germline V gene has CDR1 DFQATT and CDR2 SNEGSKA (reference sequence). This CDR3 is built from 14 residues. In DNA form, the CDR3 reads TGCAGTGCTCCATTACAGGGGCCTGGAAACACCATATATTTT. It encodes CSAPLQGPGNTIYF.

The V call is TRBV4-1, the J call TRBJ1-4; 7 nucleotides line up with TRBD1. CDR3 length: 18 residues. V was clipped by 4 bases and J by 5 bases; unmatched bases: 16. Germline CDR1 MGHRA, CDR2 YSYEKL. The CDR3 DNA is TGCGCCAGCAGCCTTAGACAGGGCGCGCGTAGGGAGAATGAAAAACTGTTTTTT. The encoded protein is CASSLRQGARRENEKLFF.

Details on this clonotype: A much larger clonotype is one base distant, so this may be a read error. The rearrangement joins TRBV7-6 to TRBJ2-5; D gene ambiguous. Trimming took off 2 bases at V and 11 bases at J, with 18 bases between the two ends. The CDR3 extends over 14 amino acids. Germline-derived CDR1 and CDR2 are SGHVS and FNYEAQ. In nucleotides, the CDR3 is TGTGCCAGCAGCTTACAACAGTACGGAAATGAGCAGTACTTC. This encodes CASSLQQYGNEQYF.

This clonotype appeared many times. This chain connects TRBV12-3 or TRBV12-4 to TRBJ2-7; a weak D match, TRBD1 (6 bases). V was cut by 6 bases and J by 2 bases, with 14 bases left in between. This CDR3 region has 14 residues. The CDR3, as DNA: TGTGCCAGCAGATACAGGGACGGTACCTACGAGCAGTACTTC. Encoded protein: CASRYRDGTYEQYF.

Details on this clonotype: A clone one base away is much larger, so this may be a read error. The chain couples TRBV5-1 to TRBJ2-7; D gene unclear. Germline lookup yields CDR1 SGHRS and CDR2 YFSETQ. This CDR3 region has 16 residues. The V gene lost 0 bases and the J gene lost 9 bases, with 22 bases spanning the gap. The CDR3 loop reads CASSLGASHIDMVQYF. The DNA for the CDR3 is TGCGCCAGCAGCTTGGGGGCCAGCCATATAGATATGGTGCAGTACTTC.